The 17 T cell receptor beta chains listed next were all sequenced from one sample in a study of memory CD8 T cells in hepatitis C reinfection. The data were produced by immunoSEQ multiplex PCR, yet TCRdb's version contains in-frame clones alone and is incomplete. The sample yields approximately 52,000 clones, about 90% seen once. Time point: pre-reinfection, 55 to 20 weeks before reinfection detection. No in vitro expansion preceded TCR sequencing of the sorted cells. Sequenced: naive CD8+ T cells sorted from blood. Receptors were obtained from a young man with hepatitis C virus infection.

The CDR3 here is CSVEDSGYTF. The CDR3 nucleotides are TGCAGCGTTGAAGACAGTGGCTACACCTTC. The chain recombines TRBV29-1 with TRBJ1-2; D remains unclear. CDR1 and CDR2 from the germline V gene are SQVTM and ANQGSEA. The CDR3 extends over 10 amino acids. V was pared by 0 bases and J by 7 bases, with 3 bases between.

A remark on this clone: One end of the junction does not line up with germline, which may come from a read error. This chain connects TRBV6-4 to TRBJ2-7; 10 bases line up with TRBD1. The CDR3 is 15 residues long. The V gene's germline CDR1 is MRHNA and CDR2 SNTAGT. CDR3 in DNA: TGTGCCAGCAGGGACTTGGACAGGGGGGCGTACGAGCAGTACTTC. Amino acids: CASRDLDRGAYEQYF.

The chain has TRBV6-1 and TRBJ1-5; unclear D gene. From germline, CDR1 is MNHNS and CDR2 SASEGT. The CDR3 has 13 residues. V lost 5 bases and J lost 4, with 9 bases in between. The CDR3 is CASSTNSNQPQHF. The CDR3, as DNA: TGTGCCAGCAGTACTAACTCAAATCAGCCCCAGCATTTT.

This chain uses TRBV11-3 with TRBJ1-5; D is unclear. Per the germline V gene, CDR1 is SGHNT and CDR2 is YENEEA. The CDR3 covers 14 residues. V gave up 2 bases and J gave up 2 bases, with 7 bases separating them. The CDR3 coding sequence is TGTGCCAGCAGCTTAAATGGAGGCAATCAGCCCCAGCATTTT. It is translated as CASSLNGGNQPQHF.

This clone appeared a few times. The CDR3: CASSEVLAGYEQYF. CDR3 nucleotides: TGTGCCAGCAGTGAAGTTCTAGCGGGCTACGAGCAGTACTTC. The chain couples TRBV6-1 to TRBJ2-7; 8 bases fit TRBD2. The germline gives CDR1 MNHNS, CDR2 SASEGT. V lost 1 base to trimming and J lost 3 bases; unmatched junction nucleotides: 2. The CDR3 contains 14 residues.

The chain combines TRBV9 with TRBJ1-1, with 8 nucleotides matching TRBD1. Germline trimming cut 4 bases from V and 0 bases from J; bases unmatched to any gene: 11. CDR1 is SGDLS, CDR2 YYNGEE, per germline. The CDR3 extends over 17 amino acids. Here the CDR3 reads CASSLSGTGSLNTEAFF. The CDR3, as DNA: TGTGCCAGCAGCCTTTCCGGGACAGGAAGCTTGAACACTGAAGCTTTCTTT.

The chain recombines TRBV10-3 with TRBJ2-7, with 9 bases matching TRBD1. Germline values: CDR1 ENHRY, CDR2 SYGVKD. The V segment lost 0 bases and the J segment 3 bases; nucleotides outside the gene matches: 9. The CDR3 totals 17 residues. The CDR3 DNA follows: TGTGCCATCAGTGAGTCTAAGGGACAGGGTTCCCTCTACGAGCAGTACTTC. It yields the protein CAISESKGQGSLYEQYF.

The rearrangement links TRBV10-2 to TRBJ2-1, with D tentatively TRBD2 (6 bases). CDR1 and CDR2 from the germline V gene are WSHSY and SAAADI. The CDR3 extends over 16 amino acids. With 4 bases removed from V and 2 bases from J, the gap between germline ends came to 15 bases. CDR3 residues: CASSGIGSTTYNEQFF. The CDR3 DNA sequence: TGCGCCAGCAGTGGTATCGGGAGCACAACCTACAATGAGCAGTTCTTC.

The CDR3 region has the DNA TGTGCCAGCAGCTCGGGGGGGCTGGTCTACGATACGCAGTATTTT. This translates into CASSSGGLVYDTQYF. The chain employs TRBV7-6 and TRBJ2-3; 8 positions match TRBD2. The CDR3 covers 15 residues. V trimming: 4 bases; J trimming: 6 bases; junction bases outside the gene matches: 9. Germline CDR1 reads SGHVS; CDR2 reads FNYEAQ.

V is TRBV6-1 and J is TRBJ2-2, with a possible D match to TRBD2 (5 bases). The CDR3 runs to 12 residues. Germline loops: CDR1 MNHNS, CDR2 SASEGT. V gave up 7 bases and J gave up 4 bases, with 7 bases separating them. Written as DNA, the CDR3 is TGTGCCAGCATAGCGATCACCGGGGAGCTGTTTTTT. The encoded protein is CASIAITGELFF.

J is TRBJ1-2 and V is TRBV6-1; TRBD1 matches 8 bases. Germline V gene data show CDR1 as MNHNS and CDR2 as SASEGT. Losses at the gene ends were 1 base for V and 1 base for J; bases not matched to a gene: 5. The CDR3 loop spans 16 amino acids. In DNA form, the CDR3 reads TGTGCCAGCAGTGAAGTTCAGGGGGCAGTTAACTATGGCTACACCTTC. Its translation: CASSEVQGAVNYGYTF.

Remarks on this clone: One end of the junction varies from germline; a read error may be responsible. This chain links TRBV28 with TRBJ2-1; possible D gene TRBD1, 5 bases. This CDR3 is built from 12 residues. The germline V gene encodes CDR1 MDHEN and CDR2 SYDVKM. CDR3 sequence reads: CASSASRVEEFF. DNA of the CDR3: TGTGCCAGCAGCGCCAGCAGGGTTGAGGAGTTCTTC. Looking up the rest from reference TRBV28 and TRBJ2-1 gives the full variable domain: DVKVTQSSRYLVKRTGEKVFLECVQDMDHENMFWYRQDPGLGLRLIYFSYDVKMKEKGDIPEGYSVSREKKERFSLILESASTNQTSMYLCASSASRVEEFFGPGTRLTVL.

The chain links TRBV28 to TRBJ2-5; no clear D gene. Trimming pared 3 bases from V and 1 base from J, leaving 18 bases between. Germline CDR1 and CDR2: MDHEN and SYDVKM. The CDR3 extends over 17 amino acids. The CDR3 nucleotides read TGTGCCAGCAGTTTTGGTTCTGTGAGCCTTCGCCAAGAGACCCAGTACTTC. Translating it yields CASSFGSVSLRQETQYF.

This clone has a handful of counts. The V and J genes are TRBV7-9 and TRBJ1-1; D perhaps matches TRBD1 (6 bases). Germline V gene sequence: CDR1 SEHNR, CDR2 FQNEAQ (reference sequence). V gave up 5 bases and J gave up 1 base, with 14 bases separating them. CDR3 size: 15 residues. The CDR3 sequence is CASSHTGTGNTEAFF. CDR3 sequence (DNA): TGTGCCAGCAGCCACACAGGGACCGGGAACACTGAAGCTTTCTTT. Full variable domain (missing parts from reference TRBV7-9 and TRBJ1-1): DTGVSQNPRHKITKRGQNVTFRCDPISEHNRLYWYRQTLGQGPEFLTYFQNEAQLEKSRLLSDRFSAERPKGSFSTLEIQRTEQGDSAMYLCASSHTGTGNTEAFFGQGTRLTVV.

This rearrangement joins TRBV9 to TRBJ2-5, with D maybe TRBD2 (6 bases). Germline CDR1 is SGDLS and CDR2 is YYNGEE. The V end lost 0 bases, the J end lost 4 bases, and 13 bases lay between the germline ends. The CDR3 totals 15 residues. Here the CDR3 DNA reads TGTGCCAGCAGCGTAGCGCGCACAGCGGGAGAGACCCAGTACTTC. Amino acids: CASSVARTAGETQYF.

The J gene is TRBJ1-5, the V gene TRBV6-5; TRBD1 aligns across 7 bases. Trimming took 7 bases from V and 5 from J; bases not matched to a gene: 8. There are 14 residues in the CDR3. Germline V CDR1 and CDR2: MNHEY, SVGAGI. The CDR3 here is CASTNRGLHQPQHF. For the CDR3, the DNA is TGTGCCAGCACCAACAGGGGCCTCCATCAGCCCCAGCATTTT.

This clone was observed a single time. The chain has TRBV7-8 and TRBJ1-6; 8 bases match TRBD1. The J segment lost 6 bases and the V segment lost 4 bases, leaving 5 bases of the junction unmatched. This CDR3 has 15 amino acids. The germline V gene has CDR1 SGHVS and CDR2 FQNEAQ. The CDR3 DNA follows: TGTGCCAGCAGCTGGGCAGACAGGGGTAATTCACCCCTCCACTTT. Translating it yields CASSWADRGNSPLHF.